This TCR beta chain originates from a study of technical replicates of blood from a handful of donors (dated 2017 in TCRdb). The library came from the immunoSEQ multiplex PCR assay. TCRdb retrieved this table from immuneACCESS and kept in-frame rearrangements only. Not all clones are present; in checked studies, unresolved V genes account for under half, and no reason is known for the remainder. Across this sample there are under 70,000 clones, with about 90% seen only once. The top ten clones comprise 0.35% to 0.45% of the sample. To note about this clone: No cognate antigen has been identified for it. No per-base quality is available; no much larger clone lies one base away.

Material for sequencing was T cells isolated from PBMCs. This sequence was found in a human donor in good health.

The DNA sequence reads TGTGCCAGTAGTTTAGGACTCTTTTCCTACGAGCAGTACTTC. This sequence encodes CASSLGLFSYEQYF. The V and J genes are TRBV19 and TRBJ2-7, with a weak D call of TRBD2 (5 bases match). At the junction V is shortened by 5 bases and J by 1 base, with 12 bases in between. CDR1 and CDR2 are drawn from the germline V gene (reference sequence): LNHDA, SQIVND. From the cysteine through the phenylalanine, the CDR3 covers 14 amino acids. The CDR3 DNA has 42 bases and is translated from base 1.